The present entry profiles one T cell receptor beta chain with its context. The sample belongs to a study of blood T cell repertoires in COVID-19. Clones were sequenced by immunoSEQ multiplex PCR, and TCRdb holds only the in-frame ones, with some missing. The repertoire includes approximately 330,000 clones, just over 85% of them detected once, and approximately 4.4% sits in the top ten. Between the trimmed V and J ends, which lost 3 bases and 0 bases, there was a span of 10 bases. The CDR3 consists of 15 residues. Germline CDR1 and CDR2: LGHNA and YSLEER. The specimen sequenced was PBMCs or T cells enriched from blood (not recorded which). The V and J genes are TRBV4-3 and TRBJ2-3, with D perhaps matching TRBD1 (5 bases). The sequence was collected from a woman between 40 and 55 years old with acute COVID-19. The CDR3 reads CASSQAQGSTDTQYF. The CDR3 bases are TGCGCCAGCAGCCAGGCTCAGGGAAGCACAGATACGCAGTATTTT.